The rows below give T cell receptor beta chains drawn from one sample of a study of blood T cell repertoires in COVID-19. Here immunoSEQ multiplex PCR was the method, and the copy in TCRdb shows in-frame clones only, minus some. Of some 190,000 clones in the sample, approximately 87% are singletons; the top ten hold roughly 20%. Sequenced material: peripheral blood. Every receptor here comes from a person aged 65 to 79 with COVID-19, enrolled during active disease. Each CDR3 is given with its conserved first and last residue. Each record gives: V gene, CDR3 length, clone size, D gene, J gene, CDR3 DNA, CDR3 protein. The D gene is left open where the match is weak. Size tells how often a clone was seen (once, few, many) or the class of an expanded clone, and some rows leave it out.

TRBV7-2	15	NA	NA	TRBJ1-6	TGTGCCAGCAGAGAGACAGTCCAGAGTGTGTCACCCCTCCACTTT	CASRETVQSVSPLHF
TRBV5-1	14	NA	TRBD2	TRBJ2-1	TGCGCCAGCAGCCAGCGGGACTCCTACAATGAGCAGTTCTTC	CASSQRDSYNEQFF
TRBV27	13	NA	TRBD1	TRBJ1-2	TGTGCCAGCAGGAGACAGGGAGAATATGGCTACACCTTC	CASRRQGEYGYTF
TRBV19	13	few	NA	TRBJ1-5	TGTGCCAGTAGTGGCCTTCCGACTACGCCCCAGCATTTT	CASSGLPTTPQHF
TRBV21-1	18	NA	NA	TRBJ2-3	TGTGCCAGCAGCAAAGCGGGGGAGGAAGGAAGAAACACAGATACGCAGTATTTT	CASSKAGEEGRNTDTQYF
TRBV7-8	15	NA	NA	TRBJ1-6	TGTGCCAGCAGCTTGACCGGGACACCTAATTCACCCCTCCACTTT	CASSLTGTPNSPLHF
TRBV14	18	NA	TRBD1	TRBJ1-2	TGTGCCAGCAGCCAAGATCGGGACAGGGGTTTGGGGCGCTATGGCTACACCTTC	CASSQDRDRGLGRYGYTF
TRBV11-1	12	once	TRBD1	TRBJ1-2	TGTGCCAGCAGTTTTCAGGGGGCTGGCTACACCTTC	CASSFQGAGYTF
TRBV5-1	15	NA	TRBD1	TRBJ2-4	TGCGCCAGCAGCTCCTTACAGGGGAGACAAAACATTCAGTACTTC	CASSSLQGRQNIQYF
TRBV7-2	13	NA	TRBD1	TRBJ2-7	TGTGCCAGCAGCGTAGCGGACAGGGGTGCGCAGTACTTC	CASSVADRGAQYF
TRBV5-1	14	NA	TRBD1	TRBJ2-2	TGCGCCAGCAGCGGGGGACAGGGGCCCGGGGAGCTGTTTTTT	CASSGGQGPGELFF
TRBV7-9	13	once	NA	TRBJ2-2	TGTGCCAGCAGCTTAGACCTCGGCGGGGAGCTGTTTTTT	CASSLDLGGELFF
TRBV7-6	16	NA	TRBD2	TRBJ2-3	TGTGCCAGCAGCTCAACTAGCGGGAGGAGAGTAGATACGCAGTATTTT	CASSSTSGRRVDTQYF
TRBV27	16	NA	NA	TRBJ1-6	TGTGCCAGCCGTGACCTTCTTCGGAGGTCGGGGTCACCCCTCCACTTT	CASRDLLRRSGSPLHF
TRBV19	13	NA	TRBD1	TRBJ2-7	TGTGCCACCCTGCAAGGACAGGACTACGAGCAGTACTTC	CATLQGQDYEQYF
TRBV7-2	14	NA	TRBD2	TRBJ2-7	TGTGCCAGCAGCTTAGGCGGGGGGTCCTACGAGCAGTACTTC	CASSLGGGSYEQYF
TRBV2	15	NA	TRBD1	TRBJ2-1	TGTGCCAGCAGCGGACAGGAAAGCTCCTACAATGAGCAGTTCTTC	CASSGQESSYNEQFF
TRBV20-1	18	NA	NA	TRBJ2-1	TGCAGTGCTAGTCCCCTGCTACCGACTAAGTTCCTTTACAATGAGCAGTTCTTC	CSASPLLPTKFLYNEQFF
TRBV5-6	16	once	TRBD2	TRBJ2-1	TGTGCCAGCAGCTTGGTCCCGGGAGGGATATACAATGAGCAGTTCTTC	CASSLVPGGIYNEQFF
TRBV28	17	NA	NA	TRBJ1-2	TGTGCCAGCAGTTTATTCGGTAGGGGCCGATCCCTGGGGGGCTACACCTTC	CASSLFGRGRSLGGYTF
TRBV24-1	13	NA	NA	TRBJ2-3	TGTGCCTCCCGGCCGGGGGGCACAGATACGCAGTATTTT	CASRPGGTDTQYF
TRBV28	14	NA	TRBD1	TRBJ1-4	TGTGCCAGCAGTGAGACAGGGGTGAGGGAAAAACTGTTTTTT	CASSETGVREKLFF
TRBV7-2	15	NA	TRBD1	TRBJ1-3	TGTGCCAGCGGACGACAGGGGGGCTTTGGAAACACCATATATTTT	CASGRQGGFGNTIYF
TRBV6-5	14	NA	NA	TRBJ2-1	TGTGCCGGCTCCGAGCTAGCTTCCCACAATGAGCAGTTCTTC	CAGSELASHNEQFF